This T cell receptor (beta chain) derives from a study of beta chain features in type 1 diabetes listed by TCRdb under 2018. For the study in its entirety: Mean age, gender distribution, total cell number and subset yield did not differ between patients and healthy donors. Naive and central memory subsets were obtained from all 30 or so donors, but regulatory and stem cell-like memory subsets were isolated from only 8 patients and roughly 8 healthy donors. A total of around 110,000,000 sorted cells were examined across all samples, and RNA yield correlated strongly with the number of cells per subset. In the study, TCRB repertoires of sorted circulating CD4+ T cell subsets from recently diagnosed type 1 diabetes patients were compared with those of matched healthy donors.

Results and caveats for the whole study, not just this receptor: HLA sub-analyses involved small numbers of individuals, so any influence of HLA type on TCRB rearrangement remained unresolved. In all four CD4+ subsets, TCRB CDR3 length was moderately but significantly shorter in type 1 diabetes patients. Because cDNA was sequenced instead of genomic DNA, activated cells with high expression could be over-represented, although the groups did not differ in activation or CD3 levels. Shorter templates might have been favored by PCR, but patient and control samples were amplified and corrected together, so both groups would have been affected equally by any skew. Naive, central memory and regulatory TCRB repertoires appeared more similar among patients than among healthy donors. Fewer insertions and more nucleotide deletions at VDJ recombination sites were observed in patients with type 1 diabetes, implying thymic rearrangement abnormalities.

Remarks on this clone: Its recognized antigen is unknown. Per-nucleotide qualities are absent, and no much larger clonotype sits a single base away.

The entire amount of isolated RNA was reverse transcribed using the High Capacity cDNA Reverse Transcription Kit, so the sequenced TCRB transcripts were expressed ones. Deep immunoSEQ sequencing was applied to naive, central memory and regulatory T cell samples, giving an average of roughly 3.5 million total reads per sample. After sorted cells were lysed in RLT buffer, RNA was extracted with DNase-treated RNeasy Micro or Mini kits, with the choice depending on cell number. To prevent cross-contamination, each cell subset was processed individually, whereas patient and healthy donor samples were processed jointly. TCRB sequences were amplified from cDNA with the immunoSEQ multiplex PCR, producing 87-bp fragments spanning the CDR3 region. Sequencing of the amplicons was done on the Illumina HiSeq platform. On the authors' methods: PCR bias was corrected computationally using synthetic template baselines, and reads within Hamming distance 2 were collapsed, with unmergeable singletons discarded. Reads were aligned against IMGT to assign V, D and J genes, CDR3 length and insertions or deletions at six rearrangement sites. Within each subset, clonotype counts were normalized to sorted cell number, after which true diversity and Gini coefficients were computed with the tcR R package. The overlap coefficient, calculated on TCRB nucleotide sequences, was used to quantify repertoire sharing. Out-of-frame TCRB sequences from naive cells were analyzed to stand in for the pre-selection repertoire. The immuneACCESS repertoire file appears here via TCRdb, limited to in-frame rearrangements. These files lack a portion of the clones; in checked studies, under half of the deficit traces to unresolved V genes, and the cause of the others is not known. The D gene and trimming were derived from the DNA, and the V and J assignments and clone size from that table. Within this sample are under 250,000 clones, with more than 11% of them counted one time only. About 0.02% of the sample goes to the ten largest clones.

Each donor gave one peripheral blood draw, roughly 0.11 L on average, collected into heparinised tubes. A BD FACSAria II was used to sort naive, central memory, regulatory and stem cell-like memory CD4+ T cells with a panel that included CD45RO, CCR7, CD25, CD127, CD95 and CD27. Every sorted population had a purity above 95%. PBMCs were isolated right away by Lymphoprep density gradient centrifugation and were stained directly, without culture. Samples were stained and sorted in pairs, with one healthy donor and one patient per experiment, so that batch effects were minimized. Sequences GTSNPN (CDR1) and SVGIG (CDR2) are obtained from the germline V gene (reference sequence). The CDR3 goes from the cysteine to the phenylalanine over 13 residues. The read is trimmed to its CDR3 DNA, 39 bases read in frame from base 1. V drops 1 base and J drops 2 bases, leaving 8 bases in between.

This receptor was obtained from a man aged 25-45 years with type 1 diabetes. The V and J segments used are TRBV30 and TRBJ1-1; the D gene is unclear. Specimen: naive CD4+ T cells from blood. The sample's cell subset or site label, decoded: true naive CD4+ T cells. The CDR3: CAWSGALNTEAFF. The nucleotide sequence is given as TGTGCCTGGAGTGGGGCACTTAACACTGAAGCTTTCTTT.